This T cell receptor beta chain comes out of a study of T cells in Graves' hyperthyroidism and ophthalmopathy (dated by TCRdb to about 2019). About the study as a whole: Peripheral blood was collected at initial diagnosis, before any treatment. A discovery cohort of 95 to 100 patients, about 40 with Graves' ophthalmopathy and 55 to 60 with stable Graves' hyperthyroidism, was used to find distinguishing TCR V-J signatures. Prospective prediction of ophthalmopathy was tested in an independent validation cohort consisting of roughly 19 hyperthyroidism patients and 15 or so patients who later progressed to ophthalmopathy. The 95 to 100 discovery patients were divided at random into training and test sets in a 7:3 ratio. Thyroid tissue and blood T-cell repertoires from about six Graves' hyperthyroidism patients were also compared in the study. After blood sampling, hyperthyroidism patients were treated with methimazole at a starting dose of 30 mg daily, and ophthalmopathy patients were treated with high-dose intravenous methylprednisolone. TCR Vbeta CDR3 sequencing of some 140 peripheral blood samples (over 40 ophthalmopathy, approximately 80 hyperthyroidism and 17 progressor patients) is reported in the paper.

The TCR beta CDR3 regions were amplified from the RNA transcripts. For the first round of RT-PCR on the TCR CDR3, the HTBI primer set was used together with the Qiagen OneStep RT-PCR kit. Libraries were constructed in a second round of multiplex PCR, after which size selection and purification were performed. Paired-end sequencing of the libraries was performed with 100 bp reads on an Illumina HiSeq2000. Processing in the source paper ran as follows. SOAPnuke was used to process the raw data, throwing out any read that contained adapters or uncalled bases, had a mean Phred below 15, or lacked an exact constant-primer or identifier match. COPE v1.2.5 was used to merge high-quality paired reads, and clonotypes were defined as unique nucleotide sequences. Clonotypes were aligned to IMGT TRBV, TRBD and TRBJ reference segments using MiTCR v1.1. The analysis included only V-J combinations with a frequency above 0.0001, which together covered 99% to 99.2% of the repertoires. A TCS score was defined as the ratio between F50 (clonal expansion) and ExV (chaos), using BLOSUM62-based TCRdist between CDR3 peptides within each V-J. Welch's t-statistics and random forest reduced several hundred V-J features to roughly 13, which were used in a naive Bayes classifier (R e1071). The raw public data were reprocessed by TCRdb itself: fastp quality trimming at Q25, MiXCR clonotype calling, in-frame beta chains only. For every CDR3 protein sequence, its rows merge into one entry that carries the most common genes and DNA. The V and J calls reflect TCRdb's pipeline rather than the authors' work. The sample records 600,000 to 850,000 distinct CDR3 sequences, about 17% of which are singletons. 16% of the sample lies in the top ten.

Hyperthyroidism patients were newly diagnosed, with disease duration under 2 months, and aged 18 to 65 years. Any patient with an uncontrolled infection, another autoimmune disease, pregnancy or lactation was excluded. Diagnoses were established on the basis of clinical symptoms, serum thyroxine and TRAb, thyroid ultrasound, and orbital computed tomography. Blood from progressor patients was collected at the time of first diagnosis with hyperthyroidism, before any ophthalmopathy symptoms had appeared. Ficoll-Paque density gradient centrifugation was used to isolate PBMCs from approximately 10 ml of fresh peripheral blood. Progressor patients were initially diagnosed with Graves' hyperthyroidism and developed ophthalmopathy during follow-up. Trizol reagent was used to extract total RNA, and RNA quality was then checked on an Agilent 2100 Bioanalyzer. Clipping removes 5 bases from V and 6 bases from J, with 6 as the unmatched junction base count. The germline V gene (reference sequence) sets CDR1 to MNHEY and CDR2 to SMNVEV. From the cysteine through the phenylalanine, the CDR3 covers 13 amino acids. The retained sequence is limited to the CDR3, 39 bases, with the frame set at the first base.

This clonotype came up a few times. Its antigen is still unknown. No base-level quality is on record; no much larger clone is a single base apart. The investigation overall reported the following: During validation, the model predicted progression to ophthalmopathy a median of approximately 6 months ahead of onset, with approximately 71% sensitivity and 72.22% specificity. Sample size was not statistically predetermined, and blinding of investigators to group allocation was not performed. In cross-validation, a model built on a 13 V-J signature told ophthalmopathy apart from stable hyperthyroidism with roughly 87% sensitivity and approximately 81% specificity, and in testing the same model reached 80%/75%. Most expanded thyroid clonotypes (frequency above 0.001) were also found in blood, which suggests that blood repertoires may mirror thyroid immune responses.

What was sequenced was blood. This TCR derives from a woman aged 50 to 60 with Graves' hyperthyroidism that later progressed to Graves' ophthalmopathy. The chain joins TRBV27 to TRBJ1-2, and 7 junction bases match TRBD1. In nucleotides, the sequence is TGTGCCAGCAGTCCACGGACAGGTCATGGCTACACCTTC. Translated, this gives CASSPRTGHGYTF.